This T cell receptor beta chain derives from a study of blood T cell repertoires in COVID-19. Study overall: Samples of COVID-19 (acute and convalescent) were obtained from the United States, Italy and Spain. The cDNA or gDNA used as material had been derived from T cells, B-cell-depleted T cells, or PBMCs.

Trimming pared 1 base from V and 6 bases from J, leaving 19 bases between. This CDR3 spans 18 amino acids. Germline V gene lookup returns CDR1 SGHVS and CDR2 FQNEAQ. Libraries were prepared by immunoSEQ multiplex PCR; TCRdb keeps only in-frame clonotypes and omits some of them. Of under 300,000 clones in the sample, roughly 90% were seen once. The count of this clone is one. The sequence came from a woman aged 40 to 49 who had recovered from COVID-19. The V gene is TRBV7-8, the J gene TRBJ1-6, with D tentatively TRBD1 (6 bases). Sequenced material: peripheral blood. This chain's CDR3 is CASSLVIGPRGGNSPLHF. CDR3 coding DNA: TGTGCCAGCAGCTTAGTAATAGGGCCAAGGGGGGGTAATTCACCCCTCCACTTT.